This entry is about one T cell receptor (beta chain). The data originate from a study of T cell changes during pregnancy in multiple sclerosis. Clones were read by immunoSEQ multiplex PCR, and TCRdb kept only the in-frame ones, dropping some. The table shows around 79,000 clones, with 85% to 95% occurring only once. CDR1 ENHRY and CDR2 SYGVKD come from the germline V gene. The CDR3 extends over 14 amino acids. V lost 6 bases to trimming and J lost 4 bases; unmatched junction nucleotides: 3. Specimen: CD4+ T cells from peripheral blood mononuclear cells, collected in the second trimester of pregnancy. The receptor was isolated from a female donor with multiple sclerosis, enrolled in a pregnancy study. This chain links TRBV10-3 with TRBJ2-5, with 12 bases aligning to TRBD2. For the CDR3, the DNA is TGTGCCATCAGCAGGGGACTAGCGGGAGAGACCCAGTACTTC. Its translation is CAISRGLAGETQYF.